The following is a T cell receptor (beta chain) sequence with its context. This clone was observed a few times. Its target antigen remains unknown. No base quality values were provided; no much bigger clone lies one nucleotide off. These data belong to a study of shared clonotypes between healthy human individuals (dated by TCRdb to the early 2020s). Notes on the research overall: A couple of women and a few men aged 18 to 49 years were included in the cohort. To estimate repertoire size and how much clonotypes are shared between individuals, the study performed deep sequencing of blood TCR repertoires from a few healthy adults. Libraries were prepared and TCR repertoires were sequenced by different laboratories using diverse techniques, in order to increase sequencing depth and limit assay-specific biases. Leukapheresis yielded between about 0.9 and 9 billion PBMCs per donor. Summary of the overall study and its limitations: Because the study included a small number of donors, the genetic and exposure-history diversity represented was limited. Pairwise subsampling indicated that sequencing depth was expected to affect the degree of clonotype sharing among donors. Sampling was limited to blood, and TCR repertoires in tissue likely differ from TCR repertoires in blood.

Using the deep immunoSEQ assay, multiplex PCR amplified TCR CDR3 regions from genomic DNA. For each cell subset, the extracted genomic DNA was distributed evenly across all wells of several immunoSEQ 96-well plates, and each plate served as one replicate. Each replicate PCR for unsorted PBMC received approximately 0.3 ug genomic DNA, equal to 25,000 to 30,000 T cell genomes. Ten immunoSEQ deep assay plates were used to sequence the unsorted PBMC genomic DNA. Purified libraries were quantified with a Qubit 3.0 fluorometer, sized on a Bioanalyzer 2100, and re-quantified with the KAPA Library Quantification kit. Each immunoSEQ 96-well plate was sequenced on its own single-read 150-cycle Illumina NextSeq 550 flow cell. In the source study's methods: The immunoSEQ output contained only junctional sequences without quality scores, so filtering could not match that applied to full-length reads. Sequences were annotated with PyIR, a Python wrapper for IgBLAST v1.9, and V/J genes and CDR3 were assigned using IMGT germline references. Any read was removed if the V/J assignment was weak (E-value above 1e-6), the CDR3 was missing, or the read contained stop codons, out-of-frame junctions, or ambiguous translated residues. A V3J clonotype was defined by an identical inferred V gene, J gene, and CDR3 amino acid sequence. Percentage overlap between repertoires was calculated by dividing the number of shared unique clonotypes by the size of the smaller repertoire. RTK rarefaction, the Chao1 estimator, and Recon v2.1 estimates of unobserved clonotypes were used to assess repertoire richness. TCRdb mirrors the immuneACCESS table, restricted to in-frame sequences. Some clones are absent from its copies; in checked studies, under half trace to an unresolved V gene, and the reason for the others is unknown. V, J and clone size reflect that table, while D and trimming were determined from the DNA. The sample table lists about 490,000 clones, 60% to 85% of them with a count of one. The ten largest make up roughly 13% of the sample.

V is clipped by 3 bases and J by 3 bases, and the sequence between their germline boundaries is 10 bases long. CDR1 and CDR2 were assigned from the germline V gene as SGDLS and YYNGEE. There are 14 amino acids in the CDR3, from cysteine to phenylalanine inclusive. Only the CDR3 DNA stays, 42 bases, in frame from base 1. The donors were healthy, HIV-negative adults with no recently reported acute infections or vaccinations. All donors were Caucasian adults living in Nashville, Tennessee, USA. In the unsorted samples, 90 million or so PBMCs were counted, and genomic DNA was extracted using the QIAamp DNA Blood Mini kit. Blood was obtained by leukapheresis, after which PBMCs were separated by Ficoll-Histopaque density gradient centrifugation and cryopreserved in liquid nitrogen vapor phase.

The TCR originated in a woman aged 40 to 50 in good health. Some clones in this sample may be carry-over from other donors' samples. Sequenced sample: PBMCs. The chain couples TRBV9 to TRBJ1-5; the D gene cannot be named for sure. The sequenced DNA is TGTGCCAGCAGCGCGGGCCCAATCAATCAGCCCCAGCATTTT. This gives the protein CASSAGPINQPQHF.